This T cell receptor (beta chain) is drawn from a study of cytomegalovirus exposure and HLA in healthy donors. V lost 4 bases and J lost 0, with 22 bases in between. Germline assignment: CDR1 MNHEY and CDR2 SMNVEV (reference sequence). The CDR3 runs 18 residues. 13 Jbeta primers and 60 Vbeta primers were used for the PCR. Sequencing was performed with immunoSEQ multiplex PCR; in TCRdb, only in-frame clones are kept and a portion is missing. The sample carries more than 90,000 clones, around 80% recorded once. V is TRBV27 and J is TRBJ2-7; D possibly corresponds to TRBD1 (6 bases). This TCR came from a man aged 25-45 years in good health and CMV-seropositive. The sequenced sample was PBMCs. The CDR3 DNA is TGTGCCAGCAGTTCGAACAGGGCCCGATCCTATAGCTCCTACGAGCAGTACTTC. Translation gives CASSSNRARSYSSYEQYF.